This TCR beta chain was sequenced during a study of spatial heterogeneity in lung cancer. Study details: On average, each unique TCR and UMI combination appeared more than ten times in raw reads. Study-wide results and limits: Follow-up blood showed ubiquitous expanded tumor TCRs less than blood at resection did.

This clonotype appeared many times. The antigen is unknown. Every TCR cDNA molecule bore its own unique molecular identifier. Using its own MiXCR run on the 5' RACE reads, TCRdb lists one record per CDR3 protein. Of approximately 40,000 distinct CDR3 sequences in the sample, around 5% were seen once. The time point is: sample taken at primary tumor resection. In each case, whole RNA from tumor, nontumor lung or frozen PBMC was sequenced unsorted. There were roughly 72 donors, all of them untreated patients with early-stage non-small cell lung cancer. The receptor was derived from a female donor with early-stage non-small cell lung cancer. Here the sequenced sample was PBMCs, taken at surgery.

The CDR3 is CASMRLADTGELFF. The CDR3 region has the DNA TGTGCCAGCATGCGGCTAGCGGACACCGGGGAGCTGTTTTTT. The chain combines TRBV27 with TRBJ2-2; 7 bases are shared with TRBD2. Germline-derived CDR1 and CDR2 are MNHEY and SMNVEV (reference sequence). V trimming: 7 bases; J trimming: 3 bases; junction bases outside the gene matches: 5. The CDR3 extends over 14 amino acids.